This TCR beta chain originates from a study of blood T cell repertoires in COVID-19. Study background: Whether acute or convalescent, the COVID-19 samples came from the United States, Italy and Spain. PBMCs, B-cell-depleted T cells, or T cells were the source of the cDNA or gDNA that made up the material.

Germline values: CDR1 SGHNT, CDR2 YYREEE (reference sequence). Trimming left V 4 bases short and J 0 bases short, with 13 bases between. The CDR3 is made up of 15 amino acids. As handled by the study authors: Using reference gene primer amplification, nucleated cell counts were estimated. The table came from immunoSEQ multiplex PCR; TCRdb's copy has only in-frame clones and leaves some out. That table gives V, J and clone size, and the DNA gave D and trimming. Here the sample spans 150,000 to 200,000 clones, roughly 73% being singletons. The clonotype comes from a man between 65 and 85 years old with acute or convalescent COVID-19. The sequenced sample consisted of peripheral blood. This sequence joins TRBV5-4 and TRBJ1-1; D remains ambiguous. CDR3 bases: TGTGCCAGCAGCACTCCGCGGGCCATGAACACTGAAGCTTTCTTT. Protein product: CASSTPRAMNTEAFF. The full variable domain, rest sourced from reference TRBV5-4 and TRBJ1-1, is ETGVTQSPTHLIKTRGQQVTLRCSSQSGHNTVSWYQQALGQGPQFIFQYYREEENGRGNFPPRFSGLQFPNYSSELNVNALELDDSALYLCASSTPRAMNTEAFFGQGTRLTVV.